This TCR beta chain was identified during a study of blood T cell repertoires in COVID-19. Study summary: Specimens from acute and convalescent COVID-19 originated in the United States, Italy and Spain. PBMCs, B-cell-depleted T cells, or T cells provided the cDNA or gDNA that made up the material.

In the authors' workflow: Estimated nucleated cell counts came from reference gene primer amplification. Measured with immunoSEQ multiplex PCR; TCRdb has only the in-frame clones, and not every one. V, J and clone size reflect that table, while D and trimming were determined from the DNA. In the table there are more than 200,000 clones, around 82% of which are singletons. With 4 bases removed from V and 5 bases from J, the gap between germline ends came to 7 bases. The CDR3 totals 12 residues. Germline CDR1 reads LGHNA; CDR2 reads YNFKEQ. The sequence was collected from a woman between 40 and 50 years old with active or convalescent COVID-19. The sequenced material came from peripheral blood. The chain combines TRBV4-2 with TRBJ2-3; D is uncertain. CDR3 nucleotides: TGTGCCAGCAGCCCGAGTGGAGATACGCAGTATTTT. Translating gives CASSPSGDTQYF.